These 26 T cell receptor beta chains originate from one sample sequenced in a study of blood T cell repertoires in COVID-19. Assay: immunoSEQ multiplex PCR; the TCRdb copy retains only in-frame clones and omits some. The sample consists of tens of thousands of clones, more than 80% of them appearing once. The source material was peripheral blood. The receptors here all came from a woman between 65 and 79 years old with COVID-19, enrolled during active disease.

This chain links TRBV24-1 with TRBJ2-2, with D unresolved. The CDR3 loop spans 14 amino acids. CDR1 and CDR2 (germline): KGHDR, SFDVKD. The germline V and J ends were trimmed by 5 bases and 2 bases, with 8 bases remaining between them. The CDR3 coding sequence is TGTGCCACCAGTGGGCCAGTCAACACCGGGGAGCTGTTTTTT. It yields the protein CATSGPVNTGELFF.

This clone has just one count. This chain connects TRBV19 to TRBJ1-2; 8 nucleotides align to TRBD1. The CDR3 has 16 residues. V dropped 5 bases and J dropped 8; count of bases not matched to a gene: 16. The germline V gene encodes CDR1 LNHDA and CDR2 SQIVND (reference sequence). The CDR3 region has the DNA TGTGCCAGTAGTCCGATCGACCGGGACAGGCTTCGGGGCTACACCTTC. Its translation is CASSPIDRDRLRGYTF.

This clone was detected a few times. CDR3 DNA: TGTGCCAGCAGTGTGGGACTAGCGCCTTCTAATGAGCAGTTCTTC. Protein sequence: CASSVGLAPSNEQFF. This sequence joins TRBV6-4 and TRBJ2-1; 10 bases are shared with TRBD2. The germline V gene encodes CDR1 MRHNA and CDR2 SNTAGT. The V gene end was trimmed by 4 bases and the J gene end by 7 bases; junction bases not matched to a gene: 7. The CDR3 extends over 15 amino acids.

The CDR3 here is CASSLGGGTEAFF. In nucleotides, the CDR3 is TGTGCCAGCAGCTTAGGAGGGGGCACTGAAGCTTTCTTT. The V and J genes are TRBV7-2 and TRBJ1-1; D is possibly TRBD1 (6 bases). V was cut by 1 base and J by 4 bases, with 7 bases left in between. Germline assignment: CDR1 SGHTA and CDR2 FQGNSA. The CDR3 spans 13 residues.

The J gene is TRBJ2-1, the V gene TRBV11-2; TRBD2 matches 13 bases. V shed 8 bases, J shed 2 bases, and the junction held 12 bases outside the gene matches. The length of the CDR3 is 18 residues. Looked up from germline, CDR1 is SGHAT and CDR2 is FQNNGV. The CDR3 nucleotides read TGTGCCAGCTGTAGGCTGGGACTAGCGGGGCCCCCCTACAATGAGCAGTTCTTC. Translated, it gives CASCRLGLAGPPYNEQFF. The full variable domain, with the rest looked up from reference TRBV11-2 and TRBJ2-1, is EAGVAQSPRYKIIEKRQSVAFWCNPISGHATLYWYQQILGQGPKLLIQFQNNGVVDDSQLPKDRFSAERLKGVDSTLKIQPAKLEDSAVYLCASCRLGLAGPPYNEQFFGPGTRLTVL.

The rearrangement joins TRBV19 to TRBJ2-5, with 12 bases identical to TRBD1. The germline V gene has CDR1 LNHDA and CDR2 SQIVND (reference sequence). J lost 4 bases, V lost 4 bases, and 7 bases had no gene match. The CDR3 length is 16 residues. CDR3 DNA: TGTGCCAGTAGTACCGGGGGACAGGGGGCGCGAGAGACCCAGTACTTC. Translating it yields CASSTGGQGARETQYF.

The chain is built from TRBV19 and TRBJ2-2; 9 nucleotides align to TRBD1. There are 17 residues in the CDR3. V was pared by 6 bases and J by 3 bases, with 11 bases of the junction left unmatched. Germline CDR1 reads LNHDA; CDR2 reads SQIVND (reference sequence). DNA for the CDR3: TGTGCCAGTAGCAAGAGGGGACAGGGTACCGACACCGGGGAGCTGTTTTTT. Its translation is CASSKRGQGTDTGELFF.

The V call is TRBV3-1 (or the pseudogene TRBV3-2), the J call TRBJ2-5; 8 nucleotides agree with TRBD2. The J segment lost 5 bases and the V segment lost 4 bases, leaving 9 bases of the junction unmatched. The CDR3 is made up of 15 amino acids. The germline CDR1 and CDR2 sequences are LGHDT and YNNKEL (reference sequence). The CDR3 region is CASSPNSGATETQYF. CDR3 nucleotides: TGTGCCAGCAGCCCCAATAGCGGGGCTACGGAGACCCAGTACTTC.

This clone was counted between two and nine times. This chain uses TRBV18 with TRBJ1-5; D is unclear. Germline V gene lookup returns CDR1 KGHSH and CDR2 LQKENI. The CDR3 spans 16 residues. V was cut by 1 base and J by 3 bases, with 13 bases left in between. The CDR3 sequence is CASSPQAGVINQPQHF. DNA of the CDR3: TGTGCCAGCTCACCACAAGCCGGGGTGATCAATCAGCCCCAGCATTTT.

V gene TRBV7-2 combines with J gene TRBJ1-1; 9 nucleotides align to TRBD1. The germline V gene encodes CDR1 SGHTA and CDR2 FQGNSA. This CDR3 has 17 amino acids. Losses at the gene ends were 5 bases for V and 4 bases for J; bases not matched to a gene: 14. This CDR3 is CASSRVPGQGGTTEAFF. Here the CDR3 DNA reads TGTGCCAGCAGCCGCGTCCCGGGACAGGGTGGAACCACTGAAGCTTTCTTT.

The sample holds one count of this clone. Written as DNA, the CDR3 is TGTGCCAGCAGCCAAGATTCCCACCTAGAGGGCTACACCTTC. This encodes CASSQDSHLEGYTF. This chain links TRBV3-1 (or the pseudogene TRBV3-2) with TRBJ1-2, with D hard to call. The CDR3 runs to 14 residues. In germline, CDR1 is LGHDT, CDR2 YNNKEL (reference sequence). Trimming stripped 0 bases from V and 8 bases from J, with 13 bases between.

The V and J genes are TRBV15 and TRBJ2-1, with D tentatively TRBD1 (6 bases). The germline gives CDR1 LNHNV, CDR2 YYDKDF (reference sequence). The V end was cut by 1 base, the J end by 6 bases, with 10 bases between. The CDR3 extends over 14 amino acids. The CDR3 loop reads CATSRVTGRNEQFF. CDR3 bases: TGTGCCACCAGCAGAGTGACAGGTCGCAATGAGCAGTTCTTC.

Here the CDR3 DNA reads TGTGCCAGTAGCGGCTCGGACACTCCCCGTTTCACTGAAGCTTTCTTT. Translated: CASSGSDTPRFTEAFF. The chain combines TRBV19 with TRBJ1-1, with D possibly TRBD1 on 5 matching bases. The CDR3 loop spans 16 amino acids. Germline CDR1 LNHDA, CDR2 SQIVND (reference sequence). With 6 bases removed from V and 4 bases from J, the gap between germline ends came to 21 bases.

This clone was seen a handful of times. The J gene is TRBJ2-6, the V gene TRBV5-1; D not resolved. Germline loops: CDR1 SGHRS, CDR2 YFSETQ. V lost 6 bases to trimming and J lost 0 bases, with 7 bases between them. The CDR3 contains 14 residues. This chain's CDR3 is CASTIYSGANVLTF. The CDR3 DNA follows: TGCGCCAGCACCATCTACTCTGGGGCCAACGTCCTGACTTTC.

This clone was seen a handful of times. This chain joins TRBV4-3 and TRBJ1-3; 7 nucleotides agree with TRBD1. The V gene's germline CDR1 is LGHNA and CDR2 YSLEER. V gave up 1 base and J gave up 2 bases; unmatched junction bases: 2. The CDR3 length is 15 residues. The CDR3 region is CASSQGQGAGNTIYF. CDR3 nucleotide sequence: TGCGCCAGCAGCCAAGGCCAGGGGGCTGGAAACACCATATATTTT.

The chain combines TRBV10-3 with TRBJ2-7; D might be TRBD2 (5 bases). The CDR3 is 15 amino acids. Germline CDR1 is ENHRY and CDR2 is SYGVKD. The V and J ends lost 3 bases and 4 bases respectively, with 16 bases between them. For the CDR3, the DNA is TGTGCCATCAGTGATCCTCGAAGGACTCAATACGAGCAGTACGTC. Translating gives CAISDPRRTQYEQYV.

This chain joins TRBV9 and TRBJ2-2; 7 bases match TRBD1. Germline V CDR1 and CDR2: SGDLS, YYNGEE. J gave up 0 bases and V 2 bases, and 1 base lay outside the gene matches. The CDR3 has 15 residues. CDR3 sequence reads: CASSVGQPNTGELFF. In DNA form, the CDR3 reads TGTGCCAGCAGCGTGGGACAGCCGAACACCGGGGAGCTGTTTTTT.

The gene calls are TRBV29-1 and TRBJ1-5, with D possibly TRBD1 on 5 matching bases. The V and J ends lost 6 bases and 2 bases respectively, with 14 bases between them. The germline CDR1 and CDR2 sequences are SQVTM and ANQGSEA. CDR3 size: 14 residues. In DNA form, the CDR3 reads TGCAGCGTACAACAGGCTAGTGGCAATCAGCCCCAGCATTTT. The encoded protein is CSVQQASGNQPQHF.

The chain combines TRBV12-3 or TRBV12-4 with TRBJ1-2; 9 nucleotides line up with TRBD1. V gave up 7 bases and J gave up 3 bases; unmatched junction bases: 3. This CDR3 contains 13 residues. As DNA, the CDR3 is TGTGCCAGCACCAGGGACAGGGACTATGGCTACACCTTC. Its protein product is CASTRDRDYGYTF.

This chain uses TRBV12-1 with TRBJ1-2. TRBV12-1 is shown as a pseudogene. The CDR3 has 16 amino acids. CDR3 in DNA: TGTGCCAGCAGCTTTAGGTTTTCGGGGGAGGATTATGGCTACACCTTC. It specifies CASSFRFSGEDYGYTF.

The chain uses TRBV10-3 and TRBJ1-1; D is possibly TRBD1 (5 bases). CDR3 length: 17 residues. CDR1 and CDR2 from the germline V gene are ENHRY and SYGVKD. V lost 0 bases to trimming and J lost 0 bases, with 14 bases between them. CDR3 protein: CAISESKTGGLNTEAFF. The CDR3 coding sequence is TGTGCCATCAGTGAGTCAAAAACCGGGGGACTGAACACTGAAGCTTTCTTT.

V usage is TRBV5-5 and J usage is TRBJ1-4; TRBD1 matches at 11 bases. After removal of 4 bases from V and 7 bases from J, the junction contained 9 bases not matched to a gene. Germline CDR1 reads SGHKS; CDR2 reads YYEKEE (reference sequence). This CDR3 spans 16 amino acids. CDR3 nucleotide sequence: TGTGCCAGCAGCCCGGGACAGGGGGAGTTTGGTGAAAAACTGTTTTTT. It specifies CASSPGQGEFGEKLFF.

V is TRBV21-1 and J is TRBJ1-5; TRBD1, the table's D call, was not compared with the DNA. TRBV21-1 is a pseudogene segment. The CDR3 is 17 residues long. In nucleotides, the CDR3 is TGTGCCAGCAGCAAAGACAAATGCAGGACATTCAATCAGCCCCAGCATTTT. Its protein product is CASSKDKCRTFNQPQHF.

The chain uses TRBV9 and TRBJ1-3; no reliable D call. V was pared by 3 bases and J by 0 bases, with 7 bases between. This CDR3 has 14 amino acids. The germline V gene has CDR1 SGDLS and CDR2 YYNGEE. The CDR3 sequence: CASSAGSSGNTIYF. The CDR3 region has the DNA TGTGCCAGCAGCGCGGGAAGCTCTGGAAACACCATATATTTT.

This clone has a handful of counts. V and J are TRBV18 and TRBJ1-1; a possible D gene is TRBD1 (6 bases). V was clipped by 4 bases and J by 5 bases, with 14 bases between them. There are 14 residues in the CDR3. Germline CDR1 KGHSH, CDR2 LQKENI. CDR3 residues: CASSLRGFGTEAFF. The CDR3 DNA follows: TGTGCCAGCTCACTCAGGGGATTTGGGACTGAAGCTTTCTTT.

The sample holds one count of this clone. This CDR3 reads CAISDEPKETQYF. The CDR3 bases are TGTGCCATCAGTGACGAGCCCAAGGAGACCCAGTACTTC. The rearrangement uses TRBV10-3 and TRBJ2-5; no definite D call. The CDR3 has 13 residues. The V end was cut by 3 bases, the J end by 5 bases, with 10 bases between. In germline, CDR1 is ENHRY, CDR2 SYGVKD.